Given below is one T cell receptor (beta chain) in context. Its specificity is unknown. This specimen belongs to a study of cytomegalovirus exposure and HLA in healthy donors. Whole-study results and caveats: Cytomegalovirus association was assigned to over 150 TCR beta chains.

V was clipped by 5 bases and J by 7 bases, with 14 bases between them. Germline V gene data show CDR1 as SGHNT and CDR2 as YENEEA. This CDR3 has 14 amino acids. Primers: 60 Vbeta forward and 13 Jbeta reverse. Measured with immunoSEQ multiplex PCR; TCRdb has only the in-frame clones, and not every one. In the table there are some 250,000 clones, over 80% of which are singletons. This rearrangement joins TRBV11-3 to TRBJ2-2, with no clear D. The source is a middle-aged woman in good health and CMV-seropositive. The sample consisted of PBMCs. The CDR3 here is CASSNKRDLGELFF. CDR3 nucleotide sequence: TGTGCCAGCAGCAATAAACGCGATCTCGGGGAGCTGTTTTTT.